The next 22 T cell receptor beta chains were all read from a single sample in a study of cytomegalovirus exposure and HLA in healthy donors. Primers included in the PCR were 60 Vbeta and 13 Jbeta primers. Assay used: immunoSEQ multiplex PCR; TCRdb lists only in-frame clones, some missing. Recorded for this sample: around 130,000 clones. Source material: PBMCs. The receptors originated from a woman aged 60 to 75 in good health and CMV-seronegative.

This rearrangement joins TRBV28 to TRBJ1-1; D remains unclear. The CDR3 extends over 13 amino acids. Trimming took off 7 bases at V and 1 base at J, with 10 bases between the two ends. Germline V lookup: CDR1 MDHEN, CDR2 SYDVKM. The CDR3 loop is CASNTVGNTEAFF. CDR3 DNA: TGTGCCAGCAACACAGTAGGGAACACTGAAGCTTTCTTT. Full variable domain (outside the CDR3, taken from reference TRBV28 and TRBJ1-1): DVKVTQSSRYLVKRTGEKVFLECVQDMDHENMFWYRQDPGLGLRLIYFSYDVKMKEKGDIPEGYSVSREKKERFSLILESASTNQTSMYLCASNTVGNTEAFFGQGTRLTVV.

The chain has TRBV6-5 and TRBJ2-3; D unclear. The V gene lost 5 bases and the J gene lost 2 bases, with 14 bases spanning the gap. CDR1 MNHEY and CDR2 SVGAGI come from the germline V gene. The CDR3 runs to 15 residues. CDR3 loop: CASSKTNYHTDTQYF. In nucleotides, the CDR3 is TGTGCCAGCAGTAAAACTAATTACCACACAGATACGCAGTATTTT.

The rearrangement uses TRBV29-1 and TRBJ1-1; 7 bases map to TRBD1. Germline V gene lookup returns CDR1 SQVTM and CDR2 ANQGSEA. This CDR3 is 13 amino acids long. The J segment lost 4 bases and the V segment lost 6 bases, leaving 8 bases of the junction unmatched. The CDR3 bases are TGCAGCGTCGATGACAGGGTGTTCACTGAAGCTTTCTTT. It encodes CSVDDRVFTEAFF.

The V gene is TRBV6-5, the J gene TRBJ1-1; 9 positions match TRBD1. The CDR3 is made up of 15 amino acids. CDR1 is MNHEY, CDR2 SVGAGI, per germline. The junction had 10 bases not matched to a gene; V was cut back by 8 bases and J by 3 bases. CDR3 DNA: TGTGCCAGCGGTAGAACAGGGGGCACAGACACTGAAGCTTTCTTT. Translated, it gives CASGRTGGTDTEAFF.

The V and J genes are TRBV18 and TRBJ2-2, with D possibly being TRBD2 (5 bases). V dropped 0 bases and J dropped 7 bases, with 15 bases sitting between them. CDR1 and CDR2 from the germline V gene are KGHSH and LQKENI. The CDR3 length is 16 residues. CDR3 nucleotides: TGTGCCAGCTCACCACCATCGGGATACCAAAACGGGGAGCTGTTTTTT. Its protein is CASSPPSGYQNGELFF.

The chain uses TRBV21-1 and TRBJ1-3. TRBV21-1 is given as a pseudogene. The CDR3 length is 13 residues. The CDR3 nucleotides are TGTGACCAAAGCGCCCGCTCTGGAAACACCATATATTTT. Residues: CDQSARSGNTIYF.

This chain uses TRBV7-9 with TRBJ1-6; a possible D gene is TRBD1 (6 bases). Germline CDR1 SEHNR, CDR2 FQNEAQ (reference sequence). Between the trimmed V and J ends, which lost 1 base and 5 bases, there was a span of 9 bases. This CDR3 region has 15 residues. The CDR3 is CASSLGNRDNSPLHF. CDR3 sequence (DNA): TGTGCCAGCAGCTTAGGCAACAGGGATAATTCACCCCTCCACTTT. The full variable domain, rest sourced from reference TRBV7-9 and TRBJ1-6, is DTGVSQNPRHKITKRGQNVTFRCDPISEHNRLYWYRQTLGQGPEFLTYFQNEAQLEKSRLLSDRFSAERPKGSFSTLEIQRTEQGDSAMYLCASSLGNRDNSPLHFGNGTRLTVT.

As DNA, the CDR3 is TGTGCCAGCAGCGCAACCGGGACTAGCGGTGAGACCCAGTACTTC. Residues: CASSATGTSGETQYF. The J gene is TRBJ2-5, the V gene TRBV9, with 11 positions matching TRBD2. This CDR3 contains 15 residues. The junction had 6 bases not matched to a gene; V was cut back by 3 bases and J by 5 bases. Looked up from germline, CDR1 is SGDLS and CDR2 is YYNGEE.

V gene TRBV11-3 combines with J gene TRBJ2-3; D possibly corresponds to TRBD1 (6 bases). Germline V CDR1 and CDR2: SGHNT, YENEEA. V lost 5 bases, J lost 0 bases, and 12 bases lay in between. The CDR3 is 15 residues long. The DNA for the CDR3 is TGTGCCAGCAGCAAGGGGGAAGAGAGCACAGATACGCAGTATTTT. Translated: CASSKGEESTDTQYF.

J is TRBJ2-1 and V is TRBV28; no reliable D call. Germline CDR1 MDHEN, CDR2 SYDVKM. The CDR3 has 14 amino acids. Between the trimmed V and J ends, which lost 6 bases and 2 bases, there was a span of 11 bases. In DNA, the CDR3 is TGTGCCAGCAGGCCGATAGCCGCCTACAATGAGCAGTTCTTC. Its translation: CASRPIAAYNEQFF.

The rearrangement uses TRBV28 and TRBJ2-2; D might be TRBD1 (5 bases). CDR3 length: 12 amino acids. Trimming left V 5 bases short and J 7 bases short, with 8 bases between. CDR1 and CDR2 from the germline V gene are MDHEN and SYDVKM. CDR3 in DNA: TGTGCCAGCAGTCCAGGGTTCGGGGAGCTGTTTTTT. Residues: CASSPGFGELFF.

The chain uses TRBV27 and TRBJ1-5, with D tentatively TRBD1 (6 bases). CDR1 is MNHEY, CDR2 SMNVEV, per germline (reference sequence). The V and J ends lost 5 bases and 0 bases respectively, with 11 bases between them. This CDR3 comprises 15 residues. The CDR3 loop is CASSPGQYSNQPQHF. The CDR3, as DNA: TGTGCCAGCAGTCCCGGACAGTATAGCAATCAGCCCCAGCATTTT.

The V and J genes are TRBV11-2 and TRBJ2-3; TRBD2 aligns across 7 bases. The V gene's germline CDR1 is SGHAT and CDR2 FQNNGV. V was clipped by 1 base and J by 0 bases; unmatched bases: 13. CDR3 length equals 19 residues. For the CDR3, the DNA is TGTGCCAGCAGCTTAGGGGGGGGTTACAGGAGGGTGAGCACAGATACGCAGTATTTT. Translation gives CASSLGGGYRRVSTDTQYF. Full variable domain (outside the CDR3, taken from reference TRBV11-2 and TRBJ2-3): EAGVAQSPRYKIIEKRQSVAFWCNPISGHATLYWYQQILGQGPKLLIQFQNNGVVDDSQLPKDRFSAERLKGVDSTLKIQPAKLEDSAVYLCASSLGGGYRRVSTDTQYFGPGTRLTVL.

The rearrangement links TRBV4-1 to TRBJ2-1; 9 bases align to TRBD1. Unmatched junction bases numbered 6, after V lost 3 bases and J lost 6 bases. Germline V gene sequence: CDR1 MGHRA, CDR2 YSYEKL. This CDR3 has 15 amino acids. CDR3 amino acids: CASSHGQGMRNEQFF. CDR3 in DNA: TGCGCCAGCAGCCATGGACAGGGGATGCGCAATGAGCAGTTCTTC.

This rearrangement joins TRBV29-1 to TRBJ1-2, with TRBD1 identical over 7 bases. V was clipped by 7 bases and J by 4 bases; unmatched bases: 9. The germline gives CDR1 SQVTM, CDR2 ANQGSEA. The CDR3 is 13 residues long. CDR3 in amino acids: CSANRGFGYGYTF. DNA of the CDR3: TGCAGCGCAAACAGGGGATTCGGCTATGGCTACACCTTC.

The chain has TRBV9 and TRBJ2-1, with D perhaps TRBD2 (6 bases). The V gene's germline CDR1 is SGDLS and CDR2 YYNGEE. The CDR3 is made up of 15 amino acids. Trimming left V 0 bases short and J 5 bases short, with 12 bases between. CDR3 sequence: CASSVGLASNNEQFF. CDR3 nucleotides: TGTGCCAGCAGCGTAGGTCTAGCGTCAAACAATGAGCAGTTCTTC.

The chain joins TRBV2 to TRBJ1-2; a weak D match, TRBD1 (5 bases). V shed 4 bases and J shed 4 bases, with 7 bases lying between them. The CDR3 contains 12 residues. The germline V gene has CDR1 SNHLY and CDR2 FYNNEI. The CDR3 region has the DNA TGTGCCAGCAGTGTGGACACCTATGGCTACACCTTC. Translation gives CASSVDTYGYTF.

This chain uses TRBV4-1 with TRBJ2-7; no definite D call. The CDR3 totals 14 residues. The V gene's germline CDR1 is MGHRA and CDR2 YSYEKL. Trimming cost V 1 base and J 2 bases, with 9 bases left between them. CDR3 in amino acids: CASSQVGQTYEQYF. The CDR3 DNA follows: TGCGCCAGCAGCCAAGTGGGCCAGACCTACGAGCAGTACTTC.

The rearrangement joins TRBV18 to TRBJ2-1; 12 bases map to TRBD2. The V segment lost 3 bases and the J segment 6 bases; nucleotides outside the gene matches: 15. Germline V lookup: CDR1 KGHSH, CDR2 LQKENI. CDR3 size: 19 residues. The CDR3 is CASSPGLAGGRRSGNEQFF. The CDR3 DNA reads TGTGCCAGCTCACCGGGGCTAGCGGGAGGGCGGAGGTCCGGCAATGAGCAGTTCTTC.

This chain links TRBV5-8 with TRBJ1-1; tentatively, D is TRBD1 (6 bases). Per the germline V gene, CDR1 is SGHTS and CDR2 is YDEGEE. The V gene lost 3 bases and the J gene lost 4 bases, with 16 bases spanning the gap. CDR3 length: 15 amino acids. CDR3 residues: CASSSAGAGSTEAFF. The CDR3, as DNA: TGTGCCAGCAGCTCCGCGGGGGCAGGGAGCACTGAAGCTTTCTTT. Complete variable domain (other parts from reference TRBV5-8 and TRBJ1-1): EAGVTQSPTHLIKTRGQQATLRCSPISGHTSVYWYQQALGLGLQFLLWYDEGEERNRGNFPPRFSGRQFPNYSSELNVNALELEDSALYLCASSSAGAGSTEAFFGQGTRLTVV.

This sequence joins TRBV19 and TRBJ2-7; 14 positions match TRBD2. Trimming removed 3 bases from V and 7 bases from J; junction bases left unmatched: 5. CDR1 is LNHDA and CDR2 is SQIVND in the germline V gene (reference sequence). This CDR3 comprises 15 residues. DNA for the CDR3: TGTGCCAGTAGTATCCGACTAGCGGGGGGGCAGGAGCAGTACTTC. Protein sequence: CASSIRLAGGQEQYF.

The rearrangement joins TRBV2 to TRBJ1-5, with D perhaps TRBD1 (6 bases). The germline CDR1 and CDR2 sequences are SNHLY and FYNNEI. The CDR3 extends over 15 amino acids. V lost 4 bases and J 2 bases, leaving 12 bases between the germline ends. CDR3 loop: CASSAVGGGNQPQHF. The DNA of the CDR3 is TGTGCCAGCAGTGCGGTAGGGGGTGGCAATCAGCCCCAGCATTTT.